The sequence of this T cell receptor beta chain was determined in a study of read filtering for tumor transcriptome and immune sequencing (dated by TCRdb to 2020 to 2022). Regarding the research as a whole: The cohort was composed of some 16 male and approximately 15 female patients, with a mean age of approximately 62 years and an age range of about 45 to 90. By revised international staging, about 8 patients were R-ISS I, 16 were R-ISS II and over five were R-ISS III. Whole-transcriptome libraries were prepared with the TruSeq RNA Access Library Prep Kit after DNase treatment. Per sample, about 3.5 to 11 million TCR-region mapped reads were obtained with IR-seq, compared with only about 80 to 1,400 with RNA-seq. Using the same bone marrow samples, the study ran both targeted immune repertoire sequencing and bulk whole-transcriptome sequencing and then compared the TCR repertoires from each method. One main goal was a read-filtering strategy for immune repertoire data, in particular deciding whether clonotypes backed by only one read should be removed.

Every patient had bone marrow sampled at the time of active disease. Ficoll-Hypaque density gradient centrifugation was used to isolate bone marrow mononuclear cells. CD138-negative cells were obtained by negative selection after labeling with CD138 magnetic microbeads on a MACS separator, removing myeloma plasma cells. Purity of the isolated cells was checked by flow cytometry on an Attune NxT using CD138 antibodies. TRIzol reagent was used to extract total RNA, and a NanoDrop spectrophotometer was used to quantify the extracted RNA. Paired RNA-seq and IR-seq were performed on the CD138-negative bone marrow sample of each patient. Paper-wide results and their limitations: The sorted CD138-negative fraction was not purified T cells but a mixed bone marrow immune population. The correlation between IR-seq and RNA-seq shared clonotype proportions rose when single-read clonotypes were removed. Clonotypes were captured by IR-seq at much higher depth and more reliably than by RNA-seq, and smaller IR-seq throughput was sufficient for identification of most shared clonotypes. In IR-seq, roughly four fifths of clonotypes but 3% to 4.5% of total reads were represented by single-read clonotypes, whereas in RNA-seq, 65% to 75% of clonotypes and approximately 44% of reads were represented by single-read clonotypes.

This clonotype was counted ten times or more. Its antigen remains undetermined. No qualities accompany the bases; no much larger clone lies one base away. The Immunoverse kit was used to build TCR libraries from 400 ng RNA, with molecular barcoded adaptors covering alpha/delta and beta/gamma chains. TCR library preparation used the same RNA that went into transcriptome sequencing. An Illumina HiSeq 4000 with 2 x 150 cycles was used to sequence the TCR libraries. In the original analysis: Using MiXCR, which included quality filtering and error correction, TCR reads were aligned to human V, D, J and C references and then assembled into CDR3 clonotypes. The tcR package in R was used to analyze clonotype counts and gene usage diversity. For inspection of raw mapping reads, RNA-seq reads were mapped by STAR aligner version 2.5.3a onto GRCh37 of the human genome. IR-seq fastq files were randomly downsampled with Seqtk 1.3 to test the effect of sequencing depth on detected clonotypes. Using fastp trimming at Q25 and MiXCR clonotype assembly, TCRdb reanalyzed the public sequencing data and kept in-frame beta chains. Identical CDR3 protein sequences are pooled into one entry, listed with their most common genes and DNA. TCRdb's processing, not the authors' own work, is the source of the V and J calls. The sample includes more than 20,000 distinct CDR3 sequences, with 20% to 25% observed a single time. Jointly, the top ten make up roughly 15% of the sample.

The source material was a population of CD138-negative cells sorted from bone marrow. Sample cell subset or site, as interpreted from the label and publication: bone marrow mononuclear cells depleted of CD138+ plasma/myeloma cells by negative magnetic selection. This clonotype was sampled from a donor aged 40 or over with multiple myeloma.

The CDR3 here reads CASSLALAFNEQYF. The nucleotide sequence is TGCGCCAGCAGCTTGGCTCTAGCGTTCAACGAGCAGTACTTC. The chain employs TRBV5-1 and TRBJ2-7; the D gene is perhaps TRBD2, from 6 matching bases. CDR1 and CDR2 are drawn from the germline V gene: SGHRS, YFSETQ. The CDR3 goes from the cysteine to the phenylalanine over 14 residues. CDR3 DNA only is kept here, 42 bases in frame from base 1. At the junction V is shortened by 0 bases and J by 5 bases, with 12 bases in between.